The 25 T cell receptor beta chains below come from one sample, sequenced in a study of graft-versus-host responses after intestinal transplantation. No antigen has been assigned to these receptors. Clones were sequenced by immunoSEQ multiplex PCR, and TCRdb holds only the in-frame ones, with some missing. The repertoire holds tens of thousands of clones, with more than 85% as singletons. The sequencing used unstimulated CD8+ T cells sorted from spleen or lymph node cells, collected before transplant. The receptors derive from a human donor who was the organ donor for an intestinal transplant.

The CDR3 loop is CASSGTSINEQFF. The CDR3 region has the DNA TGTGCCAGCTCCGGGACTAGCATCAATGAGCAGTTCTTC. This chain links TRBV7-9 with TRBJ2-1; 9 positions match TRBD2. V lost 8 bases, J lost 6 bases, and 5 bases stayed unmatched. The CDR3 is 13 residues long. The V gene's germline CDR1 is SEHNR and CDR2 FQNEAQ (reference sequence).

The chain links TRBV14 to TRBJ2-5; 10 bases align to TRBD1. Matching the DNA end better, TRBJ2-7 makes the J call doubtful. Germline V CDR1 and CDR2: SGHDN, FVKESK. CDR3 size: 15 residues. CDR3 nucleotide sequence: TGTGCCAGCAGCCAATGGGACAGGGGCTATCTCGAGCAGTACTTC. It yields the protein CASSQWDRGYLEQYF.

This chain joins TRBV28 and TRBJ2-7; 8 bases agree with TRBD1. Unmatched junction bases numbered 6, after V lost 5 bases and J lost 3 bases. The germline CDR1 and CDR2 sequences are MDHEN and SYDVKM. The CDR3 totals 14 residues. CDR3 in DNA: TGTGCCAGCAGTCAAGGACAGGGATACTACGAGCAGTACTTC. Encoded protein: CASSQGQGYYEQYF.

This sequence joins TRBV6-5 and TRBJ1-4, with D possibly TRBD1 on 6 matching bases. V was clipped by 10 bases and J by 6 bases, with 15 bases between them. Germline V gene sequence: CDR1 MNHEY, CDR2 SVGAGI. This CDR3 is built from 13 residues. CDR3 region: CATTRGEDEKLFF. The CDR3 DNA follows: TGTGCCACCACCAGGGGTGAGGATGAAAAACTGTTTTTT.

The chain links TRBV29-1 to TRBJ2-1, with 7 nucleotides matching TRBD2. This CDR3 region has 13 residues. The V and J ends lost 3 bases and 8 bases, in that order; junction bases with no gene match: 7. The germline V gene encodes CDR1 SQVTM and CDR2 ANQGSEA. The CDR3: CSVEGSGRDEQFF. The DNA for the CDR3 is TGCAGCGTTGAGGGTAGCGGGCGCGATGAGCAGTTCTTC.

As DNA, the CDR3 is TGTGCCAGTAGTATGGGTTTGCAGGGGCTCACTGAAGCTTTCTTT. This translates into CASSMGLQGLTEAFF. The V and J genes are TRBV19 and TRBJ1-1; D is possibly TRBD1 (6 bases). From germline, CDR1 is LNHDA and CDR2 SQIVND (reference sequence). Trimming stripped 3 bases from V and 4 bases from J, with 15 bases between. This CDR3 is built from 15 residues.

This chain connects TRBV5-1 to TRBJ1-2; the match to TRBD1 covers 9 bases. The germline gives CDR1 SGHRS, CDR2 YFSETQ. CDR3 length: 15 amino acids. Trimming at V came to 3 bases and at J to 6 bases, leaving 9 bases not matched to a gene. The CDR3 nucleotides read TGCGCCAGCAGCTGGCTAGGGACAGGGAGTGATGGCTACACCTTC. This encodes CASSWLGTGSDGYTF.

The gene calls are TRBV5-4 and TRBJ2-5, with 7 bases fitting TRBD2. The J call is uncertain, as TRBJ2-7 better fits the DNA end. CDR1 and CDR2 (germline): SGHNT, YYREEE (reference sequence). The CDR3 has 13 residues. The CDR3 DNA follows: TGTGCCAGCAGGCAATCGGGAGGTTACGAGCAGTACTTC. This encodes CASRQSGGYEQYF.

CDR3 in DNA: TGTGCCAGCTCTCGTGGGACAGGGGCGGACTATGGCTACACCTTC. Its translation is CASSRGTGADYGYTF. The chain links TRBV18 to TRBJ1-2; 10 nucleotides agree with TRBD1. The germline V gene has CDR1 KGHSH and CDR2 LQKENI. This CDR3 is 15 amino acids long. Losses at the gene ends were 6 bases for V and 3 bases for J; bases not matched to a gene: 7. Together with reference TRBV18 and TRBJ1-2, the CDR3 gives the full variable domain: NAGVMQNPRHLVRRRGQEARLRCSPMKGHSHVYWYRQLPEEGLKFMVYLQKENIIDESGMPKERFSAEFPKEGPSILRIQQVVRGDSAAYFCASSRGTGADYGYTFGSGTRLTVV.

The CDR3 DNA is TGTGCCAGCAGCTTAAGATCGCGGGAGGGGTCCTACGAGCAGTACTTC. Translated: CASSLRSREGSYEQYF. The chain carries TRBV7-3 and TRBJ2-7; 9 bases fit TRBD2. V shed 1 base and J 1 base; nucleotides not matched to a gene: 5. The CDR3 runs 16 residues. CDR1 and CDR2 (germline): SGHTA, FQGTGA.

The chain employs TRBV5-5 and TRBJ2-5, with D uncertain. Trimming shortened V by 0 bases and J by 3 bases, and 9 bases separated the two germline ends. The germline gives CDR1 SGHKS, CDR2 YYEKEE (reference sequence). The CDR3 contains 14 residues. CDR3 nucleotide sequence: TGTGCCAGCAGCTTGGAGCCAGGCAAAGAGACCCAGTACTTC. Amino acids: CASSLEPGKETQYF.

This clone showed up just once. The J gene is TRBJ2-7, the V gene TRBV21-1; TRBD2, the D gene given by the table, was not confirmed from the DNA. TRBV21-1 is reported as a pseudogene. This CDR3 is 15 amino acids long. The CDR3 DNA reads as TGTGCCAGCAACCCCTTGTCCGGGAGTAAACACGAGCAGTACTTC. This sequence encodes CASNPLSGSKHEQYF.

The V gene is TRBV30, the J gene TRBJ1-3; no clear D gene. Germline values: CDR1 GTSNPN, CDR2 SVGIG (reference sequence). Trimming took 4 bases from V and 0 from J, leaving 7 bases between them. The CDR3 sequence is 13 residues long. CDR3 amino acids: CAWNGASGNTIYF. CDR3 sequence (DNA): TGTGCCTGGAATGGAGCCTCTGGAAACACCATATATTTT.

The rearrangement uses TRBV27 and TRBJ2-1; possible D gene TRBD2, 6 bases. V was shortened by 2 bases and J by 10 bases, with 18 bases between the two germline ends. CDR1 is MNHEY and CDR2 is SMNVEV in the germline V gene (reference sequence). This CDR3 region has 15 residues. The CDR3 spells CASSLREEGFVEQFF. CDR3 DNA sequence: TGTGCCAGCAGTTTAAGGGAGGAGGGGTTTGTAGAGCAGTTCTTC.

This clone showed up just once. The gene calls are TRBV28 and TRBJ2-1; 7 bases are a match to TRBD2. Germline-derived CDR1 and CDR2 are MDHEN and SYDVKM. V shed 3 bases and J 7 bases; nucleotides not matched to a gene: 9. This CDR3 contains 15 residues. The CDR3 spells CASSFYGGSGNEQFF. DNA for the CDR3: TGTGCCAGCAGTTTTTATGGCGGGAGTGGGAATGAGCAGTTCTTC.

The V call is TRBV7-2, the J call TRBJ1-2; D is uncertain. CDR1 and CDR2 (germline): SGHTA, FQGNSA. The CDR3 has 13 residues. V was trimmed by 1 base and J by 6 bases, leaving 9 bases between them. CDR3 nucleotides: TGTGCCAGCAGCTTAGTCTACTCGGATGGCTACACCTTC. This codes for CASSLVYSDGYTF. The variable domain in full, completed from reference TRBV7-2 and TRBJ1-2, reads GAGVSQSPSNKVTEKGKDVELRCDPISGHTALYWYRQSLGQGLEFLIYFQGNSAPDKSGLPSDRFSAERTGGSVSTLTIQRTQQEDSAVYLCASSLVYSDGYTFGSGTRLTVV.

This clone counts as medium-sized. The V gene is TRBV19, the J gene TRBJ2-1, with a possible D match to TRBD1 (5 bases). There are 13 residues in the CDR3. V lost 3 bases and J lost 9, with 12 bases in between. CDR1 is LNHDA, CDR2 SQIVND, per germline (reference sequence). The CDR3, as DNA: TGTGCCAGTAGTATTGTTAGTCAGGGTGAGCAGTTCTTC. Translation: CASSIVSQGEQFF.

The V and J genes are TRBV7-8 and TRBJ2-5; D is possibly TRBD2 (5 bases). Deletions cut 1 base from V and 5 bases from J, with 17 bases between. CDR1 and CDR2 (germline): SGHVS, FQNEAQ. The CDR3 loop spans 16 amino acids. The CDR3: CASSLVLWGERETQYF. CDR3 bases: TGTGCCAGCAGCTTAGTTCTCTGGGGAGAGAGGGAGACCCAGTACTTC.

The genes are TRBV6-1 and TRBJ2-3, with 11 bases fitting TRBD2. The CDR3 runs 17 residues. Per germline, CDR1 MNHNS and CDR2 SASEGT. J gave up 2 bases and V 3 bases, and 7 bases lay outside the gene matches. In DNA form, the CDR3 reads TGTGCCAGCAGTGATTCTGTAGCGGGAGGGCCCACAGATACGCAGTATTTT. It specifies CASSDSVAGGPTDTQYF.

The chain has TRBV28 and TRBJ2-5; 9 nucleotides match TRBD2. The DNA end is more similar to TRBJ2-7, so the J call may be wrong. The length of the CDR3 is 17 residues. Germline loops: CDR1 MDHEN, CDR2 SYDVKM. The CDR3 nucleotides are TGTGCCAGCAGCCCTCGGGTCCGGACTAGCGCGAGCTACGAGCAGTACTTC. Translating gives CASSPRVRTSASYEQYF.

V gene TRBV30 combines with J gene TRBJ1-2; D is unclear. Germline lookup yields CDR1 GTSNPN and CDR2 SVGIG (reference sequence). The CDR3 runs 14 residues. V shed 8 bases and J shed 1 base, with 17 bases lying between them. CDR3 sequence reads: CAGLWVLFNYGYTF. The CDR3 region has the DNA TGTGCCGGACTTTGGGTCCTTTTTAACTATGGCTACACCTTC. Drawing the rest from reference TRBV30 and TRBJ1-2, the complete variable domain is SQTIHQWPATLVQPVGSPLSLECTVEGTSNPNLYWYRQAAGRGLQLLFYSVGIGQISSEVPQNLSASRPQDRQFILSSKKLLLSDSGFYLCAGLWVLFNYGYTFGSGTRLTVV.

The chain combines TRBV14 with TRBJ1-2; no clear D. Germline loops: CDR1 SGHDN, CDR2 FVKESK. Trimming removed 4 bases at V and 2 bases at J, with 11 bases between. The CDR3 loop spans 14 amino acids. CDR3 in amino acids: CASSPWRVNYGYTF. CDR3 DNA sequence: TGTGCCAGCAGCCCCTGGCGGGTGAACTATGGCTACACCTTC.

The V gene is TRBV30, the J gene TRBJ2-3; D is undetermined. From germline, CDR1 is GTSNPN and CDR2 SVGIG (reference sequence). There are 13 residues in the CDR3. Trimming shortened V by 2 bases and J by 0 bases, and 6 bases separated the two germline ends. The CDR3 loop reads CAWSPLSTDTQYF. CDR3 DNA: TGTGCCTGGAGTCCGTTGAGCACAGATACGCAGTATTTT.

This chain uses TRBV30 with TRBJ1-5; 7 bases agree with TRBD1. The CDR3 has 13 residues. Germline V gene data show CDR1 as GTSNPN and CDR2 as SVGIG (reference sequence). The junction had 5 bases not matched to a gene; V was cut back by 4 bases and J by 5 bases. CDR3 region: CAWKGGGDQPQHF. The CDR3 DNA follows: TGTGCCTGGAAAGGGGGCGGCGATCAGCCCCAGCATTTT.

The chain recombines TRBV11-1 with TRBJ1-5; tentatively, D is TRBD1 (5 bases). The V end was cut by 1 base, the J end by 6 bases, with 7 bases between. The CDR3 runs to 13 residues. Germline values: CDR1 SGHAT, CDR2 FQDESV (reference sequence). DNA for the CDR3: TGTGCCAGCAGCTTAGAAACAGGTCAGCCCCAGCATTTT. It codes for CASSLETGQPQHF.